Sequencing of this TCR beta chain was carried out in a study of OX40 agonist ivuxolimab in advanced cancers. Broadly, across the study: Ivuxolimab was a fully human IgG2 agonistic monoclonal antibody targeting the costimulatory receptor OX40 (CD134). Intravenous ivuxolimab was administered to patients every 2 weeks at six dose levels: 0.01, 0.1, 0.3, 1.5, 3 and 10 mg/kg. Of the roughly 51 patients in dose escalation, 19 had hepatocellular carcinoma, some 15 had melanoma, 9 had renal cell carcinoma and 9 had head and neck cancer. In the dose-escalation cohort, roughly four fifths of patients were male, and the mean age was around 60 years, with a range of 23 to 79. Prior anti-PD-1, anti-PD-L1 or anti-CTLA-4 therapy was permitted, and checkpoint inhibitors had been received by less than 45% of dose-escalation patients. Three dose-escalation patients achieved partial responses, one with hepatocellular carcinoma and two with cutaneous melanoma. The purpose of peripheral TCRbeta sequencing was to test whether ivuxolimab changed TCR sequence diversity and led to clonal T-cell expansion. The monotherapy dose-escalation portion (N ≈ 56 patients) of the phase I ivuxolimab trial is reported in the paper.

With respect to this clone: The target of this receptor is not known. No base-level quality is on record; no much larger clone is a single base apart.

Patients with a history of autoimmune disease or receiving systemic immunosuppression were excluded from the trial. Peripheral blood for TCR sequencing was collected from all dose cohorts at baseline, on cycle 4 day 1, and on cycle 7 day 1. The samples were taken from a phase I, first-in-human, multicenter, open-label dose-escalation trial of ivuxolimab. The trial enrolled adults with locally advanced or metastatic head and neck squamous cell, hepatocellular, melanoma or renal cell carcinoma. Before TCR sequencing, CD4+ and CD8+ T cells were separately sorted from peripheral blood. For sequencing of the TCRbeta CDR3 region, genomic DNA was extracted from the sorted cells. The immunoSEQ Assay was used to sequence the TCRbeta CDR3 regions. What TCRdb holds here is the immuneACCESS table cut down to in-frame rearrangements. Part of the clones is not present; checked against another copy, under half of the missing clones reflect an unresolved V gene, and the others are unexplained. Recorded for this sample are 90,000 to 150,000 clones; 80% to 90% of them occurred a single time. The ten most abundant clones make up around 0.55% of the sample.

V is trimmed back by 4 bases and J by 9 bases, and the junction contains 5 bases that no gene match accounts for. CDR1 and CDR2 were assigned from the germline V gene as SGHTS and YDEGEE. Its CDR3 holds 13 amino acids, cysteine through phenylalanine. Only the CDR3 DNA is retained, 39 bases long and in frame from the first base. On the study overall, not on this receptor specifically: Clonal expansion of both CD4+ and CD8+ blood T cells was observed from baseline to week 6 at doses 0.1 to 3.0 mg/kg. After ivuxolimab, expanded clones were on average more numerous among CD8+ T cells than among CD4+ T cells. In the 0.1-3.0 mg/kg groups, partial responders had among the lowest normalized peripheral clonal expansion, particularly in CD8+ T cells. Low levels of normalized T-cell clonal expansion were also seen in some nonresponding patients. Which antigens the clonally expanded peripheral T cells were specific for was not determined.

The origin of this receptor is an adult with an advanced solid tumor such as melanoma, head and neck, liver or kidney cancer. Sample: CD4+ or CD8+ T cells sorted from blood, taken in a trial of the OX40 agonist ivuxolimab. Recombination linked TRBV5-8 to TRBJ2-1, with 9 junctional bases fitting TRBD1. The CDR3 corresponds to CASSGTGRSEQFF. The DNA is TGTGCCAGCAGCGGGACAGGGAGGAGTGAGCAGTTCTTC.